The clone carrying this T cell receptor (beta chain) was counted many times. The antigen is not known. The sample comes from a study of T cells in Graves' hyperthyroidism and ophthalmopathy. Points from the study as a whole: Researchers report that a 13 V-J model separated ophthalmopathy from stable hyperthyroidism.

Template material for amplifying TCR beta CDR3 regions consisted of RNA transcripts. First-round RT-PCR with HTBI primers amplified the TCR CDR3 region. Using its own MiXCR run on the multiplex PCR reads, TCRdb lists one record per CDR3 protein. The sample shows approximately 260,000 distinct CDR3 sequences, nearly 15% of them seen only once. Germline CDR1 KGHDR, CDR2 SFDVKD. J gave up 4 bases and V 3 bases, and 6 bases lay outside the gene matches. CDR3 size: 16 residues. The specimen was blood. The rearrangement joins TRBV24-1 to TRBJ2-1; TRBD1 matches 9 bases. The receptor comes from a woman aged 50 to 60 with Graves' hyperthyroidism that later progressed to Graves' ophthalmopathy. The CDR3 spells CATSDGTGTSYNEQFF. CDR3 nucleotide sequence: TGTGCCACCAGTGATGGGACAGGGACAAGTTACAATGAGCAGTTCTTC.